This TCR beta chain derives from a study of vaccination effects on CD4 cells after COVID-19. Study-wide background: Wells each received some 2.2 million PBMC, cultured with roughly 9.4 IU/ml IL-2 and around 9.8 ug/ml peptides. Whole-study results and caveats: Clones induced by infection and by vaccine showed marked clonal contraction late after vaccination. New vaccine-induced clones were the main type among post-vaccine spike-reactive clones in convalescents.

There are 14 residues in the CDR3. Between the trimmed V and J ends, which lost 2 bases and 8 bases, there was a span of 13 bases. Germline loops: CDR1 MDHEN, CDR2 SYDVKM. As regards this clone: Its antigen remains unknown.

Measured with immunoSEQ multiplex PCR; TCRdb has only the in-frame clones, and not every one. The sample shows 45,000 to 50,000 clones, around 76% of them seen only once. Having been cultured for roughly 9 days, the cells underwent CD4+ T cell isolation. The V call is TRBV28, the J call TRBJ2-1; perhaps TRBD1 as D (6 bases). The source material was CD4+ T cells from PBMCs cultured without peptide, sampled before COVID-19 vaccination. The receptor comes from a human donor who had a prior SARS-CoV-2 infection. The CDR3 region has the DNA TGTGCCAGCAGTTTACCAAGGACAGTCGATGAGCAGTTCTTC. Protein sequence: CASSLPRTVDEQFF.